This T cell receptor beta chain stems from a study of CD8 T cells in ankylosing spondylitis (dated 2017 in TCRdb). About the study as a whole: The study set out to find disease-linked TCR variants by profiling T cell receptor beta repertoires in ankylosing spondylitis patients and healthy donors. Peripheral blood was sampled, and synovial fluid was also collected from ankylosing spondylitis patients. In total, the full study cohort was made up of nearly 110 healthy donors and 25 to 30 ankylosing spondylitis patients.

A remark on this clonotype: What this receptor recognizes is not known. Base-call qualities are not available, and no considerably larger clone is one nucleotide away.

The sequencer listed for this sample is Illumina HiSeq 2500. TCR beta libraries were prepared by quantitative 5'-RACE with molecular barcodes. Regarding the original processing steps: A new computational method, built on a probabilistic model of VDJ rearrangement, was used to identify disease-linked TCR variants. TCRdb itself trimmed the public reads at Q25 with fastp, ran MiXCR and retained productive beta chains. When rows share a CDR3 protein, they turn into one entry using the most common DNA and genes. What appears here as the V and J calls and clone size reflects TCRdb's work, not the paper's. This sample has more than 600,000 distinct CDR3 sequences in its table, and over 15% of those were observed once. Under 20% of the sample is taken by the ten largest. Paper-wide results and their limitations: The disease-linked clones were reported to be significantly enriched in matched synovial fluid samples from ankylosing spondylitis patients. Some TCR beta motif variants had previously been reported in synovial fluid and blood of reactive arthritis patients, which suggested common disease-initiation mechanisms. The disease-linked clones showed a CD8+ phenotype and occurred at relatively low frequencies in peripheral blood. A TCR beta motif made up of several highly homologous amino acid variants appeared to be characteristic of blood from ankylosing spondylitis patients.

V ends up 4 bases short and J 6 bases short, with an unmatched junction base count of 14. CDR1 and CDR2 are drawn from the germline V gene: SGHRS, YFSETQ. The CDR3 goes from the cysteine to the phenylalanine over 17 residues. The read is trimmed to its CDR3 DNA, 51 bases read in frame from base 1. The sequencing input was blood, either unsorted or a sorted T cell fraction (not recorded which). Recombination connected TRBV5-1 to TRBJ2-7; 12 junctional bases match TRBD2. This TCR derives from a male donor with ankylosing spondylitis. CDR3 reads: CASSRWTSGKYTGEQYF. The sequenced DNA is TGCGCCAGCAGCAGATGGACTAGCGGGAAGTATACAGGCGAGCAGTACTTC.